What follows are 9 T cell receptor beta chains derived from one specimen sequenced in a study of post-analysis software for immune sequencing data. These receptors are not linked to any known antigen. Study-wide findings and caveats: Controls showed lower frequencies than patients for five TRBV segments, and TRBV5-6, TRBV5-1 and TRBV20-1 were among these.

Presence of unique molecular identifiers characterized the TCR beta cDNA libraries. TCRdb re-called the PCR reads with MiXCR, one entry per CDR3 protein. The top ten clones hold 5% to 6% of a sample with roughly 540,000 distinct CDR3 sequences, under 40% of them seen once. Sequences were obtained from blood. These TCRs come from a girl under 18 with multiple sclerosis.

This rearrangement joins TRBV5-1 to TRBJ1-1; D might be TRBD1 (6 bases). V was trimmed by 3 bases and J by 4 bases, leaving 13 bases between them. CDR3 length: 14 residues. Germline V CDR1 and CDR2: SGHRS, YFSETQ. The CDR3 DNA sequence: TGCGCCAGCAGCTCACAGGGTAGGAGCACTGAAGCTTTCTTT. Residues: CASSSQGRSTEAFF.

CDR3 coding DNA: TGCGCCAGCAGGCTTTGGGCCCCCTTGGGGGGGGATGGCTACACCTTC. Its protein is CASRLWAPLGGDGYTF. The chain couples TRBV4-1 to TRBJ1-2; a weak D match, TRBD1 (5 bases). This CDR3 spans 16 amino acids. V lost 6 bases, J lost 6 bases, and 23 bases lay in between. Germline CDR1 MGHRA, CDR2 YSYEKL.

This clonotype was picked up a small number of times. The CDR3 DNA reads as TGTGCCAGCTCATTACAGGGAAACCAAGAGACCCAGTACTTC. The encoded protein is CASSLQGNQETQYF. The chain joins TRBV18 to TRBJ2-5; TRBD1 might be the D (6 bases). The germline CDR1 and CDR2 sequences are KGHSH and LQKENI. Deletions cut 5 bases from V and 0 bases from J, with 10 bases between. This CDR3 contains 14 residues.

This chain joins TRBV2 and TRBJ2-5; TRBD2 aligns across 8 bases. The J call may be faulty, since TRBJ2-7 better matches the DNA end. Germline CDR1 is SNHLY and CDR2 is FYNNEI. The CDR3 extends over 12 amino acids. The CDR3 protein is CASSGGVYEQYF. The CDR3 coding sequence is TGTGCCAGCAGCGGGGGGGTATACGAGCAGTACTTC.

V and J are TRBV20-1 and TRBJ2-1; TRBD2 is a possible D gene (6 bases). The CDR3 contains 14 residues. The germline V gene has CDR1 DFQATT and CDR2 SNEGSKA (reference sequence). With 5 bases removed from V and 4 bases from J, the gap between germline ends came to 15 bases. In DNA, the CDR3 is TGCAGTGCTCCCCGGGACTTCCTTTACAATGAGCAGTTCTTC. Its protein product is CSAPRDFLYNEQFF.

In its sample, this clonotype was seen a few times. V gene TRBV6-4 combines with J gene TRBJ2-1; TRBD1 is a possible D gene (6 bases). There are 13 residues in the CDR3. V was trimmed by 4 bases and J by 9 bases, leaving 13 bases between them. Germline lookup yields CDR1 MRHNA and CDR2 SNTAGT. CDR3 residues: CASSVATGTEQFF. As DNA, the CDR3 is TGTGCCAGCAGTGTCGCCACAGGGACTGAGCAGTTCTTC.

The chain is built from TRBV27 and TRBJ1-3; TRBD1 is a possible D gene (6 bases). CDR1 and CDR2 from the germline V gene are MNHEY and SMNVEV (reference sequence). The CDR3 is 17 amino acids. V shed 4 bases and J shed 0 bases, with 16 bases lying between them. CDR3: CASSSNLGQSSGNTIYF. As DNA, the CDR3 is TGTGCCAGCAGTTCTAACCTCGGACAGAGCTCTGGAAACACCATATATTTT.

Only a few counts were recorded for this clonotype. The chain combines TRBV9 with TRBJ2-3; the D gene could be TRBD1 or TRBD2 (6 bases each). The CDR3 totals 14 residues. Germline V gene sequence: CDR1 SGDLS, CDR2 YYNGEE. V was pared by 2 bases and J by 2 bases, with 9 bases between. The CDR3 protein is CASSVPGATDTQYF. In DNA, the CDR3 is TGTGCCAGCAGCGTTCCGGGGGCCACAGATACGCAGTATTTT.

The chain uses TRBV6-5 and TRBJ1-5, with a tentative D call TRBD1 (6 bases). The length of the CDR3 is 13 residues. In germline, CDR1 is MNHEY, CDR2 SVGAGI. V lost 0 bases to trimming and J lost 9 bases, with 9 bases between them. The CDR3: CASSYSWGRPQHF. In nucleotides, the CDR3 is TGTGCCAGCAGTTACTCATGGGGGCGGCCCCAGCATTTT.